The 17 T cell receptor beta chains below all came from one sample that was sequenced in a study of blood T cell repertoires in COVID-19 (dated by TCRdb to the early 2020s). The method behind the library was the immunoSEQ multiplex PCR assay. In its TCRdb copy, this immuneACCESS table keeps in-frame sequences only and misses some clones. Where compared with another copy, unresolved V genes explain less than half of these, and the others have no known cause. In all, the sample holds 55,000 to 90,000 clones, and around 86% of those were seen once. The ten most abundant clones make up around 4.2% of the sample. Sequencing was carried out using peripheral blood. The receptor set was obtained from a man in his 70s with active COVID-19.

The chain uses TRBV28 and TRBJ2-7; 11 positions match TRBD2. This CDR3 contains 14 residues. Trimming at V came to 8 bases and at J to 0 bases, leaving 3 bases not matched to a gene. Germline lookup yields CDR1 MDHEN and CDR2 SYDVKM. This CDR3 is CASGTSGHSYEQYF. DNA for the CDR3: TGTGCCAGCGGGACTAGCGGCCACTCCTACGAGCAGTACTTC. Based on the CDR3 plus reference TRBV28 and TRBJ2-7, the full variable domain is DVKVTQSSRYLVKRTGEKVFLECVQDMDHENMFWYRQDPGLGLRLIYFSYDVKMKEKGDIPEGYSVSREKKERFSLILESASTNQTSMYLCASGTSGHSYEQYFGPGTRLTVT.

The genes are TRBV19 and TRBJ1-5, with 7 bases aligning to TRBD1. Germline CDR1 reads LNHDA; CDR2 reads SQIVND (reference sequence). Trimming at V came to 3 bases and at J to 4 bases, leaving 3 bases not matched to a gene. This CDR3 has 14 residues. The CDR3 spells CASSMGQRNQPQHF. The DNA of the CDR3 is TGTGCCAGTAGTATGGGACAGAGAAATCAGCCCCAGCATTTT.

The chain carries TRBV7-2 and TRBJ1-2; no firm D call. Germline assignment: CDR1 SGHTA and CDR2 FQGNSA. The CDR3 is made up of 10 amino acids. The V end was cut by 5 bases, the J end by 8 bases, with 6 bases between. The CDR3 bases are TGTGCCAGCAGCGCCGGGGGCTACACCTTC. Translated: CASSAGGYTF.

This clone was picked up a small number of times. V and J are TRBV19 and TRBJ1-1; TRBD1 aligns across 9 bases. The CDR3 length is 18 residues. From germline, CDR1 is LNHDA and CDR2 SQIVND (reference sequence). After removal of 4 bases from V and 4 bases from J, the junction contained 16 bases not matched to a gene. This chain's CDR3 is CASSTRDRVRGPVTEAFF. In DNA form, the CDR3 reads TGTGCCAGTAGTACCCGGGACAGGGTTCGGGGGCCGGTCACTGAAGCTTTCTTT.

The V gene is TRBV5-4, the J gene TRBJ2-5; TRBD2 matches at 9 bases. Germline loops: CDR1 SGHNT, CDR2 YYREEE (reference sequence). The CDR3 loop spans 16 amino acids. V shed 0 bases, J shed 2 bases, and the junction held 5 bases outside the gene matches. The CDR3 region has the DNA TGTGCCAGCAGCTTGGCGGGGACTAGCCCACAAGAGACCCAGTACTTC. Residues: CASSLAGTSPQETQYF.

The chain combines TRBV15 with TRBJ2-3; 10 nucleotides line up with TRBD2. Trimming cost V 5 bases and J 0 bases; bases outside gene matches: 5. The CDR3 sequence is 16 residues long. Germline CDR1 reads LNHNV; CDR2 reads YYDKDF (reference sequence). CDR3 residues: CATSRLAGTSTDTQYF. CDR3 nucleotide sequence: TGTGCCACCAGCCGACTAGCGGGTACTAGCACAGATACGCAGTATTTT.

The rearrangement joins TRBV27 to TRBJ2-7, with 7 bases lining up with TRBD1. V was pared by 5 bases and J by 4 bases, with 8 bases of the junction left unmatched. The CDR3 is 14 residues long. CDR1 is MNHEY, CDR2 SMNVEV, per germline (reference sequence). This chain's CDR3 is CASSTQRQGYEQYF. The CDR3 DNA reads TGTGCCAGCAGTACCCAAAGACAGGGATACGAGCAGTACTTC.

The J gene is TRBJ2-4, the V gene TRBV19; 7 bases fit TRBD1. The CDR3 runs 15 residues. Germline values: CDR1 LNHDA, CDR2 SQIVND (reference sequence). V shed 7 bases, J shed 6 bases, and the junction held 12 bases outside the gene matches. CDR3 sequence (DNA): TGTGCCAGTACCACGGGGACAGCCGGAAGAAACATTCAGTACTTC. Protein sequence: CASTTGTAGRNIQYF.

The chain joins TRBV4-3 to TRBJ2-1, with TRBD1 matching 7 bases. The germline CDR1 and CDR2 sequences are LGHNA and YSLEER. The length of the CDR3 is 13 residues. The junction had 4 bases not matched to a gene; V was cut back by 1 base and J by 10 bases. The chain's CDR3 is CASSQGGGPEQFF. CDR3 sequence (DNA): TGCGCCAGCAGCCAAGGAGGGGGCCCCGAGCAGTTCTTC.

The chain combines TRBV6-6 with TRBJ1-1, with D perhaps matching TRBD1 (5 bases). CDR3 length: 15 amino acids. The V end was cut by 0 bases, the J end by 5 bases, with 13 bases between. The germline gives CDR1 MNHNY, CDR2 SVGAGI (reference sequence). CDR3 sequence reads: CASSYSAPRGTEAFF. DNA for the CDR3: TGTGCCAGCAGTTACTCGGCGCCACGGGGGACTGAAGCTTTCTTT.

This clone has only one observation. This rearrangement joins TRBV6-2 or TRBV6-3 to TRBJ2-3, with TRBD2 matching 7 bases. Unmatched junction bases numbered 14, after V lost 5 bases and J lost 6 bases. The CDR3 has 16 amino acids. Germline CDR1 MNHEY, CDR2 SVGEGT. The CDR3 nucleotides are TGTGCCAGCAGTCCGCCGACTAGCTCATTCCCTGATACGCAGTATTTT. Translated, it gives CASSPPTSSFPDTQYF.

V gene TRBV29-1 combines with J gene TRBJ1-1, with 7 bases matching TRBD1. Unmatched junction bases numbered 12, after V lost 7 bases and J lost 4 bases. Germline V gene data show CDR1 as SQVTM and CDR2 as ANQGSEA. The CDR3 totals 14 residues. CDR3 nucleotides: TGCAGCGCTACCACAGGGGCTAGAGGCACTGAAGCTTTCTTT. Its protein product is CSATTGARGTEAFF.

The chain carries TRBV4-1 and TRBJ2-5, with TRBD2 matching 8 bases. This CDR3 contains 15 residues. The J segment lost 5 bases and the V segment lost 3 bases, leaving 8 bases of the junction unmatched. The germline V gene encodes CDR1 MGHRA and CDR2 YSYEKL. In nucleotides, the CDR3 is TGCGCCAGCAGCCAGGCGGGGGGACGGTGGGAGACCCAGTACTTC. Amino acids: CASSQAGGRWETQYF.

V is TRBV7-2 and J is TRBJ1-4; no definite D call. V was trimmed by 7 bases and J by 7 bases, leaving 13 bases between them. In germline, CDR1 is SGHTA, CDR2 FQGNSA. This CDR3 contains 13 residues. The CDR3 DNA is TGTGCCAGCACCATTCCCCCGGTTGAAAAACTGTTTTTT. Protein sequence: CASTIPPVEKLFF.

CDR3 in DNA: TGTGCCAGCAGCTTAGGGCGGGACTTAGATACGCAGTATTTT. Its translation is CASSLGRDLDTQYF. The chain recombines TRBV11-3 with TRBJ2-3; maybe TRBD2 (6 bases). The CDR3 is 14 amino acids. Per germline, CDR1 SGHNT and CDR2 YENEEA. V shed 1 base and J shed 5 bases, with 10 bases lying between them.

J is TRBJ2-5 and V is TRBV5-1, with D possibly TRBD1 on 8 matching bases. Germline V gene sequence: CDR1 SGHRS, CDR2 YFSETQ. V lost 9 bases and J lost 5, with 17 bases in between. CDR3 length equals 13 residues. CDR3 amino acids: CANTQGGLETQYF. DNA for the CDR3: TGCGCCAACACACAGGGGGGGCTGGAGACCCAGTACTTC.

V and J are TRBV7-2 and TRBJ1-3, with TRBD1 matching over 7 bases. Germline V gene lookup returns CDR1 SGHTA and CDR2 FQGNSA. V dropped 5 bases and J dropped 3; count of bases not matched to a gene: 16. The CDR3 extends over 18 amino acids. The CDR3 DNA follows: TGTGCCAGCAGCCCACAAACCCCTAGGGCAGGGGGTGGAAACACCATATATTTT. Encoded protein: CASSPQTPRAGGGNTIYF.